In its sample, the clone carrying this TCR beta chain was seen many times. Specified time point: before trial treatment. The sample comes from a study of low-dose radiotherapy and immunotherapy resistance in tumors. TCR amplification used 20 PCR cycles, a constant-region primer and a V-primer adapter. TCRdb fed the reads into MiXCR, producing one record per CDR3 protein. The sample carries tens of thousands of distinct CDR3 sequences, about 10% recorded once. The receptor comes from a female donor with ovarian cancer. The source was PBMCs, collected before treatment.

The CDR3 is CASSPRTGAETQYF. The DNA for the CDR3 is TGTGCCAGCAGTCCACGGACAGGGGCGGAGACCCAGTACTTC. The gene calls are TRBV12-3 or TRBV12-4 and TRBJ2-5; 9 bases map to TRBD1. Trimming removed 5 bases from V and 5 bases from J; junction bases left unmatched: 6. This CDR3 is built from 14 residues.